The 14 T cell receptor beta chains in this list originate from one sample, sequenced in a study of siplizumab effects on memory and regulatory T cells. Clones were read by immunoSEQ multiplex PCR, and TCRdb kept only the in-frame ones, dropping some. The profile shows roughly 60,000 clones, 93% of them singletons. Sample: CD8+ T cells sorted from blood. The receptors were sampled from a human donor in good health.

The rearrangement uses TRBV21-1 and TRBJ1-1. TRBV21-1 is a documented pseudogene. The CDR3 has 15 residues. The CDR3 DNA reads TGTGCCAGCAGCGAGGGGCAGGGTTGTTACACTGAAGCTTTCTTT. Translated: CASSEGQGCYTEAFF.

The chain links TRBV4-1 to TRBJ1-2; the D is unclear. This CDR3 spans 13 amino acids. The V end was cut by 1 base, the J end by 4 bases, with 7 bases between. Germline V CDR1 and CDR2: MGHRA, YSYEKL. Here the CDR3 reads CASSQARGYGYTF. CDR3 nucleotides: TGCGCCAGCAGCCAAGCCCGGGGCTATGGCTACACCTTC.

The chain couples TRBV27 to TRBJ1-1; D is possibly TRBD1 (5 bases). The CDR3 is 14 amino acids. Looked up from germline, CDR1 is MNHEY and CDR2 is SMNVEV (reference sequence). V was pared by 3 bases and J by 4 bases, with 12 bases between. The CDR3 loop is CASSFEPQGTEAFF. The DNA for the CDR3 is TGTGCCAGCAGTTTCGAACCGCAGGGCACTGAAGCTTTCTTT.

The chain has TRBV7-2 and TRBJ1-3, with D uncertain. The CDR3 extends over 16 amino acids. CDR1 is SGHTA and CDR2 is FQGNSA in the germline V gene. The ends were cut back, 0 bases at V and 0 bases at J, with 9 bases in the middle. This CDR3 reads CASSLAAGPSGNTIYF. In nucleotides, the CDR3 is TGTGCCAGCAGCTTAGCAGCAGGCCCCTCTGGAAACACCATATATTTT.

The chain recombines TRBV5-5 with TRBJ1-5, with D perhaps matching TRBD1 (6 bases). The CDR3 covers 14 residues. The V and J ends lost 0 bases and 6 bases respectively, with 10 bases between them. The germline CDR1 and CDR2 sequences are SGHKS and YYEKEE (reference sequence). CDR3 sequence reads: CASSLETGAQPQHF. For the CDR3, the DNA is TGTGCCAGCAGCTTGGAAACGGGGGCTCAGCCCCAGCATTTT. Variable domain in full (rest from reference TRBV5-5 and TRBJ1-5): DAGVTQSPTHLIKTRGQQVTLRCSPISGHKSVSWYQQVLGQGPQFIFQYYEKEERGRGNFPDRFSARQFPNYSSELNVNALLLGDSALYLCASSLETGAQPQHFGDGTRLSIL.

This chain joins TRBV28 and TRBJ2-5; D remains ambiguous. This CDR3 has 10 residues. The germline V gene encodes CDR1 MDHEN and CDR2 SYDVKM. V lost 3 bases to trimming and J lost 11 bases, with 7 bases between them. The CDR3 DNA sequence: TGTGCCAGCAGTTTCCGGGTTCAGTACTTC. It translates to CASSFRVQYF.

The chain joins TRBV28 to TRBJ2-7; 8 bases line up with TRBD1. The germline V gene encodes CDR1 MDHEN and CDR2 SYDVKM. The CDR3 consists of 15 residues. The junction had 8 bases not matched to a gene; V was cut back by 2 bases and J by 5 bases. The CDR3 is CASSLDQGALDEQYF. Here the CDR3 DNA reads TGTGCCAGCAGTTTAGACCAGGGGGCGTTGGACGAGCAGTACTTC. Looking up the rest from reference TRBV28 and TRBJ2-7 gives the full variable domain: DVKVTQSSRYLVKRTGEKVFLECVQDMDHENMFWYRQDPGLGLRLIYFSYDVKMKEKGDIPEGYSVSREKKERFSLILESASTNQTSMYLCASSLDQGALDEQYFGPGTRLTVT.

This rearrangement joins TRBV10-2 to TRBJ2-7; the match to TRBD2 covers 7 bases. V trimming: 4 bases; J trimming: 0 bases; junction bases outside the gene matches: 0. This CDR3 contains 13 residues. CDR1 and CDR2 (germline): WSHSY, SAAADI. DNA of the CDR3: TGCGCCAGCAGTGGCGGGAGCTCCTACGAGCAGTACTTC. It specifies CASSGGSSYEQYF.

This rearrangement joins TRBV5-6 to TRBJ2-1; D gene ambiguous. CDR1 SGHDT and CDR2 YYEEEE come from the germline V gene. V was shortened by 4 bases and J by 4 bases, with 15 bases between the two germline ends. This CDR3 contains 15 residues. Here the CDR3 reads CASSPVRLVYNEQFF. The CDR3, as DNA: TGTGCCAGCAGCCCTGTTAGATTGGTTTACAATGAGCAGTTCTTC.

J is TRBJ2-5 and V is TRBV7-6, with 13 bases identical to TRBD2. The V gene end was trimmed by 3 bases and the J gene end by 5 bases; junction bases not matched to a gene: 12. The CDR3 covers 18 residues. The germline V gene has CDR1 SGHVS and CDR2 FNYEAQ. The CDR3 DNA reads TGTGCCAGCAGCTTCGGACTAGCGGGAGAGGGGTTCTCGGAGACCCAGTACTTC. It codes for CASSFGLAGEGFSETQYF. Drawing the rest from reference TRBV7-6 and TRBJ2-5, the complete variable domain is GAGVSQSPRYKVTKRGQDVALRCDPISGHVSLYWYRQALGQGPEFLTYFNYEAQQDKSGLPNDRFSAERPEGSISTLTIQRTEQRDSAMYRCASSFGLAGEGFSETQYFGPGTRLLVL.

This clone was seen more than once but under ten times. The chain combines TRBV2 with TRBJ1-5; weak D call: TRBD1 (5 bases). The CDR3 has 11 amino acids. Germline-derived CDR1 and CDR2 are SNHLY and FYNNEI. Trimming left V 5 bases short and J 15 bases short, with 14 bases between. The DNA of the CDR3 is TGTGCCAGCAGTTCCAAGGGACCTCGGCATTTT. Translating gives CASSSKGPRHF.

This chain links TRBV7-9 with TRBJ2-2; D ambiguous. Germline CDR1 SEHNR, CDR2 FQNEAQ (reference sequence). V dropped 5 bases and J dropped 0 bases, with 7 bases sitting between them. There are 14 residues in the CDR3. CDR3 DNA sequence: TGTGCCAGCAGCCCCACCGCGAACACCGGGGAGCTGTTTTTT. Protein product: CASSPTANTGELFF. Full variable domain (rest looked up from reference TRBV7-9 and TRBJ2-2): DTGVSQNPRHKITKRGQNVTFRCDPISEHNRLYWYRQTLGQGPEFLTYFQNEAQLEKSRLLSDRFSAERPKGSFSTLEIQRTEQGDSAMYLCASSPTANTGELFFGEGSRLTVL.

This clone occurred once. This chain uses TRBV23-1 with TRBJ1-2, with a tentative D call TRBD1 (5 bases). TRBV23-1 is given ORF status, its function remaining uncertain. The germline V and J ends were trimmed by 3 bases and 8 bases, with 28 bases remaining between them. The CDR3 spans 18 residues. The CDR3 nucleotides are TGCGCCAGCAGTCAGCCAGGGTGCCTCACTGCGGAGGCGGAAGGCTACACCTTC. Residues: CASSQPGCLTAEAEGYTF.

The gene calls are TRBV28 and TRBJ2-7; possibly TRBD1 for D (5 bases). Trimming removed 7 bases from V and 0 bases from J, with 10 bases in between. Germline V gene lookup returns CDR1 MDHEN and CDR2 SYDVKM. This CDR3 has 13 residues. The CDR3 DNA follows: TGTGCCAGCATGGGGCAGATCTCCTACGAGCAGTACTTC. Protein: CASMGQISYEQYF. Full variable domain (missing parts from reference TRBV28 and TRBJ2-7): DVKVTQSSRYLVKRTGEKVFLECVQDMDHENMFWYRQDPGLGLRLIYFSYDVKMKEKGDIPEGYSVSREKKERFSLILESASTNQTSMYLCASMGQISYEQYFGPGTRLTVT.